This T cell receptor beta chain comes out of a study of blood T cell repertoires in COVID-19 (TCRdb year 2020). Background for the entire study: Collaborator samples came from the United States, Italy and Spain and covered acute and convalescent phases of COVID-19. The sample metadata nearly always contained a de-identified subject ID, COVID-19 status, age in years and sex. Subjects who had been exposed to COVID-19, were actively infected with it, or had recovered from it provided the deeply sampled blood TCRbeta repertoires that made up the dataset. The repertoires were released in a freely available public database intended as a resource for research on the immune response to SARS-CoV-2. The prospective study material was composed of cDNA or gDNA derived from T cells, B-cell-depleted T cells, or PBMCs. The samples were drawn from the first 160 participants of the ongoing ImmuneRACE study and from 1,200 or so subjects provided by 6 global collaborators. HLA class I and class II types, where available, came from metadata supplied by the sample provider rather than from assay-based typing. Study-level results and caveats: The amount of clinical and demographic metadata varied by source and participant and was provided uncurated.

At one collaborating source in Seattle, patients were enrolled during active infection and were followed longitudinally through the course of disease. Each collaborating institution followed its own protocols to collect whole blood in K2EDTA tubes. For TCRbeta analysis, collaborators shipped samples in one of three forms: frozen whole blood, isolated PBMCs, or DNA extracted from either of those sample types. There are a few counts of this clone. Its antigen remains unidentified. Within one base of it there is no much larger clone, and no base qualities were kept. The immunoSEQ Assay, a bias-controlled multiplex PCR, was used to amplify TCRbeta CDR3 regions from genomic DNA. The authors' analysis ran thus. Within the assay, amplification of reference gene primers was used to estimate how many nucleated cells each sample contained. Sequence reads were collapsed and filtered to measure the absolute abundance of every unique TCRbeta CDR3 rearrangement. For each sample, productive Simpson clonality was calculated as the square root of Simpson's diversity index across productive rearrangements. TCRdb obtained this table from immuneACCESS and retained in-frame rearrangements with V and J assigned. These tables miss some clones; where compared with another copy, unresolved V genes account for less than half of the shortfall, and the remainder is unexplained. The DNA was the basis for D and trimming; V, J and clone size are from that table. A total of 350,000 to 450,000 clones appear in this sample, more than 70% of them only once. In total, the top ten clones hold 2.3% of the sample.

The sample comprised peripheral blood. This receptor was obtained from a woman in her fifties or sixties with COVID-19, enrolled during active disease.

The DNA sequence is given as TGTGCCAGCAGTGAAGTAACAGGATTCGAGGGCTACACCTTC. This is translated as CASSEVTGFEGYTF. Recombination connected TRBV6-1 to TRBJ1-2; the D gene is perhaps TRBD1, on 5 matching bases. V sheds 1 base and J sheds 8 bases, leaving 14 bases between their ends. CDR1 and CDR2 are read off the germline V gene as MNHNS and SASEGT. There are 14 amino acids in the CDR3, from cysteine to phenylalanine inclusive. Only CDR3 DNA remains: 42 bases, in frame from the first base.